This note documents a single T cell receptor beta chain sequence. Its antigen is unidentified. Clones were read by immunoSEQ multiplex PCR, and TCRdb kept only the in-frame ones, dropping some. The profile shows about 120,000 clones, around 95% of them singletons. The data belong to a study of graft-versus-host responses after intestinal transplantation. Study at large: Grafts that recipients had were multivisceral, liver-intestinal, or isolated intestinal transplants. Recipients were all induced with anti-thymocyte globulin, then given tacrolimus and steroids for two to three years. Study observations and caveats: High graft-versus-host to host-versus-graft T cell clonal ratios marked allografts of patients with graft-donor macrochimerism.

Per germline, CDR1 SQVTM and CDR2 ANQGSEA. CDR3 size: 13 residues. J gave up 5 bases and V 6 bases, and 7 bases lay outside the gene matches. The TCR originated in a human donor who received an intestinal transplant. Material: unstimulated CD8+ T cells sorted from spleen or lymph node cells, obtained before intestinal transplant. V gene TRBV29-1 combines with J gene TRBJ2-1, with TRBD1 matching over 7 bases. The CDR3 loop is CSVLTGTHNEQFF. The CDR3 DNA follows: TGCAGCGTACTGACAGGGACCCACAATGAGCAGTTCTTC.